The 13 T cell receptor beta chains below come from one sample, sequenced in a study of T-cell memory formation after mild COVID-19. Via MiXCR, TCRdb re-called the 5' RACE reads, giving one row per CDR3 protein. The table includes approximately 150,000 distinct CDR3 sequences, under 25% detected once. Sequenced: PBMCs or a T cell subset sorted from them (not recorded which). These receptors all stem from an adult woman who had mild COVID-19 (a few samples of this study predate the infection). Cell type and time point are not known.

The rearrangement uses TRBV12-3 or TRBV12-4 and TRBJ2-2; 7 bases agree with TRBD1. The CDR3 totals 17 residues. The junction had 17 bases not matched to a gene; V was cut back by 7 bases and J by 6 bases. The CDR3 sequence: CASTLGDLGQGAGELFF. The CDR3 nucleotides read TGTGCCAGCACCCTGGGGGATCTGGGGCAGGGGGCCGGGGAGCTGTTTTTT.

V gene TRBV7-2 combines with J gene TRBJ1-1; TRBD1 matches 10 bases. The CDR3 has 15 amino acids. With V trimmed by 5 bases and J by 4 bases, 7 bases remained unmatched. Germline CDR1 reads SGHTA; CDR2 reads FQGNSA. This CDR3 is CASSLRQGAGTEAFF. The CDR3 coding sequence is TGTGCCAGCAGCCTCCGACAGGGGGCAGGCACTGAAGCTTTCTTT.

This clonotype was counted a few times. The gene calls are TRBV7-2 and TRBJ2-4, with D perhaps assigned TRBD1 or TRBD2 (7 bases each). This CDR3 comprises 19 residues. CDR1 SGHTA and CDR2 FQGNSA come from the germline V gene. The V and J ends lost 8 bases and 1 base respectively, with 27 bases between them. In DNA form, the CDR3 reads TGTGCCAGCCGCTGGGGGCAGGGGGGGGTAGCGAAGGCCAAAAACATTCAGTACTTC. This gives the protein CASRWGQGGVAKAKNIQYF.

This chain connects TRBV7-3 to TRBJ1-1, with 7 bases fitting TRBD1. The CDR3 is made up of 16 amino acids. The trim removed 0 bases at V and 0 bases at J, leaving 4 bases unmatched. Germline V gene data show CDR1 as SGHTA and CDR2 as FQGTGA. The CDR3 bases are TGTGCCAGCAGCTTAACAGGGGGCCTGATGAACACTGAAGCTTTCTTT. Protein: CASSLTGGLMNTEAFF.

CDR3 protein: CASSIRGHTDTQYF. The CDR3 DNA sequence: TGTGCCAGCAGCATTCGCGGGCACACAGATACGCAGTATTTT. The rearrangement uses TRBV12-3 or TRBV12-4 and TRBJ2-3; possibly TRBD2 for D (5 bases). V gave up 6 bases and J gave up 2 bases, with 12 bases separating them. The CDR3 spans 14 residues.

The chain links TRBV6-1 to TRBJ2-7; 11 bases match TRBD1. Germline CDR1 MNHNS, CDR2 SASEGT. Unmatched junction bases numbered 15, after V lost 3 bases and J lost 2 bases. This CDR3 region has 19 residues. The CDR3: CASSDVGDRGSLATYEQYF. The CDR3 DNA reads TGTGCCAGCAGTGATGTCGGGGACAGGGGGAGCTTAGCGACCTACGAGCAGTACTTC.

The table lists this clonotype with a few counts. V is TRBV11-3 and J is TRBJ1-1; D is possibly TRBD1 (6 bases). V dropped 3 bases and J dropped 1 base, with 9 bases sitting between them. The CDR3 covers 14 residues. The germline CDR1 and CDR2 sequences are SGHNT and YENEEA. The CDR3 bases are TGTGCCAGCAGCTTCACCAGGGGGAACACTGAAGCTTTCTTT. Its translation: CASSFTRGNTEAFF.

The V gene is TRBV11-3, the J gene TRBJ2-5; 10 bases are shared with TRBD2. The CDR3 has 15 residues. The trim removed 0 bases at V and 5 bases at J, leaving 3 bases unmatched. Germline assignment: CDR1 SGHNT and CDR2 YENEEA. CDR3 sequence: CASSLESGRGETQYF. The CDR3 DNA sequence: TGTGCCAGCAGCTTAGAAAGCGGGAGGGGGGAGACCCAGTACTTC.

This clonotype was seen a handful of times. The chain links TRBV7-9 to TRBJ1-2; no definite D call. Germline V gives CDR1 SEHNR, CDR2 FQNEAQ (reference sequence). This CDR3 region has 13 residues. Trimming removed 3 bases from V and 7 bases from J, with 12 bases in between. The CDR3 region is CASSFGVRFGYTF. The CDR3 nucleotides are TGTGCCAGCAGCTTTGGTGTACGGTTTGGCTACACCTTC.

This chain uses TRBV10-3 with TRBJ2-3; weak D call: TRBD2 (5 bases). V shed 6 bases and J shed 6 bases, with 19 bases lying between them. The germline V gene has CDR1 ENHRY and CDR2 SYGVKD. CDR3 length: 15 residues. CDR3 sequence: CAISLTEAGEDTQYF. CDR3 coding DNA: TGTGCCATCAGCCTCACGGAGGCAGGAGAGGATACGCAGTATTTT.

This clonotype has only a few counts. The genes are TRBV11-1 and TRBJ2-5; 12 nucleotides agree with TRBD2. CDR1 and CDR2 (germline): SGHAT, FQDESV (reference sequence). This CDR3 is built from 16 residues. Trimming at V came to 5 bases and at J to 0 bases, leaving 4 bases not matched to a gene. The CDR3 spells CASSRTSGNNQETQYF. The CDR3 bases are TGTGCCAGCAGCCGGACTAGCGGGAATAACCAAGAGACCCAGTACTTC. The full variable domain, rest sourced from reference TRBV11-1 and TRBJ2-5, is EAEVAQSPRYKITEKSQAVAFWCDPISGHATLYWYRQILGQGPELLVQFQDESVVDDSQLPKDRFSAERLKGVDSTLKIQPAELGDSAMYLCASSRTSGNNQETQYFGPGTRLLVL.

Turning to this clonotype: The junction departs from germline at one end; a sequencing error may be responsible. V gene TRBV7-2 combines with J gene TRBJ1-5; D uncertain. Germline V gene sequence: CDR1 SGHTA, CDR2 FQGNSA. This CDR3 is built from 13 residues. CDR3 in amino acids: CAISLIWGTPQHF. The CDR3 DNA sequence: TGTGCCATCAGCTTAATATGGGGTACGCCCCAGCATTTT. The full variable domain, with the rest looked up from reference TRBV7-2 and TRBJ1-5, is GAGVSQSPSNKVTEKGKDVELRCDPISGHTALYWYRQSLGQGLEFLIYFQGNSAPDKSGLPSDRFSAERTGGSVSTLTIQRTQQEDSAVYLCAISLIWGTPQHFGDGTRLSIL.

The rearrangement uses TRBV20-1 and TRBJ1-4, with TRBD1 identical over 8 bases. Trimming at V came to 6 bases and at J to 7 bases, leaving 7 bases not matched to a gene. Germline V lookup: CDR1 DFQATT, CDR2 SNEGSKA (reference sequence). CDR3 size: 13 residues. CDR3 residues: CSAPQGAAEKLFF. The CDR3 region has the DNA TGCAGTGCACCTCAGGGGGCGGCTGAAAAACTGTTTTTT.